These 2 T cell receptor beta chains share one sample of origin, sequenced in a study of post-analysis software for immune sequencing data. Regarding the study as a whole: Elevated frequency relative to controls characterized four or five TRBV segments in patients, TRBV5-6, TRBV5-1 and TRBV20-1 among them.

Unique molecular identifiers were carried by the TCR beta cDNA libraries. One entry per CDR3 protein, called by TCRdb with MiXCR from the PCR reads. The sample comprises some 890,000 distinct CDR3 sequences, about 57% of which are singletons, and roughly 4.4% rests with the top ten. For these receptors, no antigen is known. The sequencing input was blood. The receptor set was obtained from a girl between 10 and 17 years old with multiple sclerosis.

The chain links TRBV6-1 to TRBJ2-5; TRBD1 might be the D (6 bases). The CDR3 is 15 residues long. The germline gives CDR1 MNHNS, CDR2 SASEGT. V shed 0 bases and J shed 1 base, with 9 bases lying between them. The CDR3 DNA follows: TGTGCCAGCAGTGAAGCCGAGACAGGCCAAGAGACCCAGTACTTC. Translating it yields CASSEAETGQETQYF.

The chain carries TRBV5-1 and TRBJ2-1; 7 bases match TRBD2. Per germline, CDR1 SGHRS and CDR2 YFSETQ. This CDR3 comprises 17 residues. Unmatched junction bases numbered 15, after V lost 4 bases and J lost 5 bases. CDR3 in DNA: TGCGCCAGCAGCGTAGCTCTGGGGGAGGGCCCTCACAATGAGCAGTTCTTC. The encoded protein is CASSVALGEGPHNEQFF.